The T cell receptor beta chain under discussion was sequenced for a study of cytomegalovirus exposure and HLA in healthy donors. Use of 60 Vbeta and 13 Jbeta primers characterized the PCR. Sequenced by immunoSEQ multiplex PCR; TCRdb stores in-frame clones only, minus some. The sample holds over 100,000 clones; 82% are singletons and the top ten take roughly 22%. The CDR3 has 14 amino acids. V lost 6 bases, J lost 10 bases, and 11 bases stayed unmatched. Germline V gene data show CDR1 as KGHSH and CDR2 as LQKENI. Details on this clone: Its antigen is unknown.

Regarding the study as a whole: Analysis performed later found roughly 17,000 TCR beta sequences associated with HLA alleles at 0.05 false discovery rate. Follow-up analysis seemed to connect common viral pathogens with several of the most significant clusters identified. The number of N-insertions in an Asian-associated ancestry cluster was reportedly below the approximately 700-donor mean in a later analysis. Accurate HLA-A and HLA-B prediction from TCR beta sequences was reported for most subjects.

Input material: PBMCs. This sequence joins TRBV18 and TRBJ1-4; 7 bases are shared with TRBD1. The TCR sequence derives from a man aged 30 to 45 in good health and CMV-seropositive. The CDR3 spells CASSPDRAEAKLFF. In nucleotides, the CDR3 is TGTGCCAGCTCCCCAGACAGGGCGGAGGCAAAACTGTTTTTT.